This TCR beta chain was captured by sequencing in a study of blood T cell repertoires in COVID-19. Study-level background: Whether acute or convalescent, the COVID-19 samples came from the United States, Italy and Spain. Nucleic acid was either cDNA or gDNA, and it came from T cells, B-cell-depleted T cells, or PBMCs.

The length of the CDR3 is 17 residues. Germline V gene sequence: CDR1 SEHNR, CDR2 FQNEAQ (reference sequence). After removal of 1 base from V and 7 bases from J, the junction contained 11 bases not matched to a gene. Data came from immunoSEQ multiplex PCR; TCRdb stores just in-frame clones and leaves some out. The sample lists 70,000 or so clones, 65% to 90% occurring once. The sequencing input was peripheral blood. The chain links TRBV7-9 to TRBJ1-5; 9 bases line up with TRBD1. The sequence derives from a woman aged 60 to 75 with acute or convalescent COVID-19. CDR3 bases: TGTGCCAGCAGCTTAGGGGCCGGGACAGGGATTGACCAGCCCCAGCATTTT. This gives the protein CASSLGAGTGIDQPQHF. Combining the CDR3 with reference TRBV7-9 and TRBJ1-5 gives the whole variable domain DTGVSQNPRHKITKRGQNVTFRCDPISEHNRLYWYRQTLGQGPEFLTYFQNEAQLEKSRLLSDRFSAERPKGSFSTLEIQRTEQGDSAMYLCASSLGAGTGIDQPQHFGDGTRLSIL.